This TCR beta chain came from a study of technical replicates of blood from several donors. Only in-frame clones appear in the TCRdb table, and some are missing; sequencing was by immunoSEQ multiplex PCR. The sample shows about 72,000 clones, about 92% of them seen only once. From germline, CDR1 is MGHDK and CDR2 SYGVNS. The CDR3 length is 13 residues. V was clipped by 7 bases and J by 8 bases, with 17 bases between them. The chain is built from TRBV25-1 and TRBJ1-2; TRBD1 is a possible D gene (5 bases). The source is a human donor in good health. Source material: T cells isolated from PBMCs. CDR3 in DNA: TGTGCCAGCACCCGGGGGACTCACGACGGCTACACCTTC. Its protein is CASTRGTHDGYTF.